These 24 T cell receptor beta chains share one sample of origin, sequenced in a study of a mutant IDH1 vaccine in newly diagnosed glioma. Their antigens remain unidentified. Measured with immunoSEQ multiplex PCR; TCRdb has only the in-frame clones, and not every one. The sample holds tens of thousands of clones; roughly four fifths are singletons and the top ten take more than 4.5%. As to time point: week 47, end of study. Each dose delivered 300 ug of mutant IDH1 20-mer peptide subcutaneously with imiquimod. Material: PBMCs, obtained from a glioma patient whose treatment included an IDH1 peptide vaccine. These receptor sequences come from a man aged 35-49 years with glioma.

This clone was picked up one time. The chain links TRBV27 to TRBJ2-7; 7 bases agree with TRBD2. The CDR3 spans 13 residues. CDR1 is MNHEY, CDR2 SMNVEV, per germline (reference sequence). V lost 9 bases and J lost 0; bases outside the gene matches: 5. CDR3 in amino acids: CASTKRGSYEQYF. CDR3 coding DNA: TGTGCCAGTACGAAGCGGGGCTCCTACGAGCAGTACTTC.

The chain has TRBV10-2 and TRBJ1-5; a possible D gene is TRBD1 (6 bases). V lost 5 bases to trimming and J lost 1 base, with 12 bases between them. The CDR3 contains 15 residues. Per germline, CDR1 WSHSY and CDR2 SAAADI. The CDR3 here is CASSLGRGSNQPQHF. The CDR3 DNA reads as TGCGCCAGCAGTTTGGGCAGGGGAAGCAATCAGCCCCAGCATTTT.

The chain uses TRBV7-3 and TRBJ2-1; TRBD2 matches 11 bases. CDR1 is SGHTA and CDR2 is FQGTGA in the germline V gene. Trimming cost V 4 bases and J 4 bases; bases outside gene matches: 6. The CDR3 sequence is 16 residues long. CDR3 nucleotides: TGTGCCAGCAGCTCCTTAGCTAGCGGGAGGTACAATGAGCAGTTCTTC. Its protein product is CASSSLASGRYNEQFF.

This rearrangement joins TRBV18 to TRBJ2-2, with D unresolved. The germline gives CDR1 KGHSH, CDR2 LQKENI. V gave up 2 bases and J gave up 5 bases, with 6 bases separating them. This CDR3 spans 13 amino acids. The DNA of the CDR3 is TGTGCCAGCTCACCAGGGTGGACCGGGGAGCTGTTTTTT. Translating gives CASSPGWTGELFF.

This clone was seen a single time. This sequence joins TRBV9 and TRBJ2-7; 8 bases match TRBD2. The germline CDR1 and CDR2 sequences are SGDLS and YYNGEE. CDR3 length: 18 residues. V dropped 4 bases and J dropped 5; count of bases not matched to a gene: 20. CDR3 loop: CASSPRSGSGGTMNEQYF. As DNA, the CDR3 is TGTGCCAGCAGCCCCCGTAGTGGGAGCGGGGGTACAATGAACGAGCAGTACTTC.

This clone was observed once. Written as DNA, the CDR3 is TGCAGTGCTAGTCCCCTTTACGAGCAGTACTTC. It translates to CSASPLYEQYF. V usage is TRBV20-1 and J usage is TRBJ2-7, with D uncertain. The CDR3 extends over 11 amino acids. The V end was cut by 3 bases, the J end by 4 bases, with 7 bases between. Germline V gene data show CDR1 as DFQATT and CDR2 as SNEGSKA (reference sequence).

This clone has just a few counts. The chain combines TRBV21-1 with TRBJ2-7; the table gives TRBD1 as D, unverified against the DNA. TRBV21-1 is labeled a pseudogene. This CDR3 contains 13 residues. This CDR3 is CASSTTGTVEQYF. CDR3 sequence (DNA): TGTGCCAGCAGCACAACCGGGACAGTTGAGCAGTACTTC.

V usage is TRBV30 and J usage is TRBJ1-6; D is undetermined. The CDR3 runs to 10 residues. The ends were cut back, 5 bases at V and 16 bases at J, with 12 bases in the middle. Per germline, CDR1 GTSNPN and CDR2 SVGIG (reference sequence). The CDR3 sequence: CAWGRGSLHF. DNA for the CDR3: TGTGCCTGGGGGCGGGGTAGTCTCCACTTT.

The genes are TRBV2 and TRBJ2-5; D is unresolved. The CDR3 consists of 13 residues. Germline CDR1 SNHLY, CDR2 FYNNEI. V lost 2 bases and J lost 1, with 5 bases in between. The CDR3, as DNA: TGTGCCAGCAGTGAACCTTTCCAAGAGACCCAGTACTTC. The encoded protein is CASSEPFQETQYF.

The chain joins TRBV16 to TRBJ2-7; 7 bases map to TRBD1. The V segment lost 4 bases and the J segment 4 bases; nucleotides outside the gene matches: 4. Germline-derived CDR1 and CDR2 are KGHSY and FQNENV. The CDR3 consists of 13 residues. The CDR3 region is CASSPVRGYEQYF. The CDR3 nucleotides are TGTGCCAGCAGCCCCGTCAGGGGGTACGAGCAGTACTTC.

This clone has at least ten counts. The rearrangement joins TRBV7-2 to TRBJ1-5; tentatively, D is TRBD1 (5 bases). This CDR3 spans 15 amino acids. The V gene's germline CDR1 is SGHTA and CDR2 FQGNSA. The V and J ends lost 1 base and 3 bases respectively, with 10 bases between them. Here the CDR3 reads CASSLVSGDNQPQHF. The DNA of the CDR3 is TGTGCCAGCAGCTTAGTTTCGGGGGACAATCAGCCCCAGCATTTT. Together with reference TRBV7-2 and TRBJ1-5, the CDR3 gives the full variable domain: GAGVSQSPSNKVTEKGKDVELRCDPISGHTALYWYRQSLGQGLEFLIYFQGNSAPDKSGLPSDRFSAERTGGSVSTLTIQRTQQEDSAVYLCASSLVSGDNQPQHFGDGTRLSIL.

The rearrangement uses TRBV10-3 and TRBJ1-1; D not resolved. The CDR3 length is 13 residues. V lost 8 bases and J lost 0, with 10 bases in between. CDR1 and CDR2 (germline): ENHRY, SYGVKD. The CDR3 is CAIEKGMNTEAFF. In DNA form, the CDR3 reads TGTGCCATCGAGAAGGGAATGAACACTGAAGCTTTCTTT.

CDR3 region: CASIGRSGNLYEQYF. The DNA of the CDR3 is TGTGCCAGCATCGGTCGTAGCGGGAACTTATACGAGCAGTACTTC. The chain recombines TRBV5-6 with TRBJ2-5, with TRBD2 matching over 8 bases. The better agreement between TRBJ2-7 and the DNA end casts doubt on the J call. Germline CDR1 SGHDT, CDR2 YYEEEE. The CDR3 consists of 15 residues.

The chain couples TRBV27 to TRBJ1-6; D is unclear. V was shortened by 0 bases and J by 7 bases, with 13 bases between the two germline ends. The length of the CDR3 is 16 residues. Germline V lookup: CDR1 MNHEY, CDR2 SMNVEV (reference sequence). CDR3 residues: CASSLSVLGTNSPLHF. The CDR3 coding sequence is TGTGCCAGCAGTTTATCGGTCCTCGGAACCAATTCACCCCTCCACTTT.

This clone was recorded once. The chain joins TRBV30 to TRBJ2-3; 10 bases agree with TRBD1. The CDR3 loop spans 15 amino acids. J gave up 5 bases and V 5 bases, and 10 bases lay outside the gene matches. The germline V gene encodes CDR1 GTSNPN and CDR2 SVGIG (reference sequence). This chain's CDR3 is CAWGLTGGILDTQYF. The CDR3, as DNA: TGTGCCTGGGGCTTGACAGGGGGCATTTTAGATACGCAGTATTTT.

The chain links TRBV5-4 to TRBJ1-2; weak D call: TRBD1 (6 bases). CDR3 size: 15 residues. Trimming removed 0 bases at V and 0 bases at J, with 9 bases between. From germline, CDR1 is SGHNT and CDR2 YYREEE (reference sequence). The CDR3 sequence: CASSLDRGANYGYTF. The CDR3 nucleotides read TGTGCCAGCAGCTTGGATAGGGGGGCTAACTATGGCTACACCTTC.

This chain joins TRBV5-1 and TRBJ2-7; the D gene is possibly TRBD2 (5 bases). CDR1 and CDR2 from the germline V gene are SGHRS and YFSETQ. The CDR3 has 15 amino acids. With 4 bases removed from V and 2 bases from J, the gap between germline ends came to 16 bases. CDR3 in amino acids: CASSTGKAWTYEQYF. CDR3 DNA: TGCGCCAGCAGCACGGGGAAGGCGTGGACCTACGAGCAGTACTTC.

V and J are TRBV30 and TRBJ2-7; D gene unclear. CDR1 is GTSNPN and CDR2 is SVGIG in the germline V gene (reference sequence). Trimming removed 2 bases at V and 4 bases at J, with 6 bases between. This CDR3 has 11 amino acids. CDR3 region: CAWSPGYEQYF. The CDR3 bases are TGTGCCTGGAGTCCCGGGTACGAGCAGTACTTC.

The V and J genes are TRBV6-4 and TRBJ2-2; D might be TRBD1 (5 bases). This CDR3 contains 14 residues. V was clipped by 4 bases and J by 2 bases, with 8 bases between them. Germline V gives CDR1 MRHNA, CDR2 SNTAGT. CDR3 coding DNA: TGTGCCAGCAGTGGACAGATAAACACCGGGGAGCTGTTTTTT. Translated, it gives CASSGQINTGELFF.

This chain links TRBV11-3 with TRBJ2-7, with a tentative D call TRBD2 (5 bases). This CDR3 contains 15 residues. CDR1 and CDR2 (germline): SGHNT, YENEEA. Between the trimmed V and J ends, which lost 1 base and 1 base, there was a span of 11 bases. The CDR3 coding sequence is TGTGCCAGCAGCTTAGGAGTAGGAGGATCCTACGAGCAGTACTTC. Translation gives CASSLGVGGSYEQYF.

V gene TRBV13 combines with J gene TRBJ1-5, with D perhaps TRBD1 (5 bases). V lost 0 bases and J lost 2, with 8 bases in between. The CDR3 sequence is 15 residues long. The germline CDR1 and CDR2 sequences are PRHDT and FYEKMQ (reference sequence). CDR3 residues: CASSLGRVGNQPQHF. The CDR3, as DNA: TGTGCCAGCAGCTTAGGCAGGGTAGGCAATCAGCCCCAGCATTTT.

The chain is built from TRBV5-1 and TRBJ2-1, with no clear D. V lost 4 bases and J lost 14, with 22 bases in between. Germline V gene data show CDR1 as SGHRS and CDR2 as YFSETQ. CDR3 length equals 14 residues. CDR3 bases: TGCGCCAGCAGCCCACTTAAGAGAGGCTTTGCCGAGTTCTTC. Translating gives CASSPLKRGFAEFF.

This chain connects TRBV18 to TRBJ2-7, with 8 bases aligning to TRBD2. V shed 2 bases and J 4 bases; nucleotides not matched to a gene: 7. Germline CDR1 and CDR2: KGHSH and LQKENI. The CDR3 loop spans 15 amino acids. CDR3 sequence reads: CASSPSSGSAYEQYF. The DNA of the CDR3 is TGTGCCAGCTCACCATCCAGCGGGAGTGCATACGAGCAGTACTTC.

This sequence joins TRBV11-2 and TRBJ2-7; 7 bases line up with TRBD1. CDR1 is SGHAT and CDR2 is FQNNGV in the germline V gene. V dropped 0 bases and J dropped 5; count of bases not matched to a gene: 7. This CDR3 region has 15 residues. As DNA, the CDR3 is TGTGCCAGCAGCTTAGACTGGACAGGTTCTGACGAGCAGTACTTC. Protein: CASSLDWTGSDEQYF.